This TCR beta chain was profiled in a study of response to subunit inactivated influenza vaccine. Study results and caveats: Seasonal influenza vaccination, on each occasion, was suggested by the authors to recruit few new T cells.

MiXCR was run by TCRdb on the RT-PCR reads, yielding one entry per CDR3 protein. Among about 700,000 distinct CDR3 sequences listed, roughly 13% were seen once. Of note for this clonotype: Its antigen is not identified.

Here the sequenced sample was PBMCs from blood, taken 14 to 15 days before vaccination. The TCR sequence derives from a man in his fifties who received an inactivated influenza vaccine.

CDR3 in amino acids: CASSPQSFYEQYF. The CDR3 nucleotides read TGTGCCAGCAGCCCACAGAGCTTCTACGAGCAGTACTTC. The gene calls are TRBV6-6 and TRBJ2-7; D unresolved. CDR3 length equals 13 residues. Trimming cost V 6 bases and J 3 bases, with 12 bases left between them. The germline CDR1 and CDR2 sequences are MNHNY and SVGAGI (reference sequence).